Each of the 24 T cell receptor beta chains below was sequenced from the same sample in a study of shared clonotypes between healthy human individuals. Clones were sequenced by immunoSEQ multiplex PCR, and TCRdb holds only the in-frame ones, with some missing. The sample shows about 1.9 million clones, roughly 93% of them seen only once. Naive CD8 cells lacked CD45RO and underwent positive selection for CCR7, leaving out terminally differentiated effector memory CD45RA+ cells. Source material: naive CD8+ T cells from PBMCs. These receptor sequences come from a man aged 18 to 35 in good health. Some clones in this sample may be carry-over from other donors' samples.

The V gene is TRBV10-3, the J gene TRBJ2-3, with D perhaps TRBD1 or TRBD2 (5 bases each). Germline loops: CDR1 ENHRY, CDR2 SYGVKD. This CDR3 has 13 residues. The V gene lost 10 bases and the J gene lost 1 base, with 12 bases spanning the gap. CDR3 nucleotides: TGTGCCAACCGGGACCGCGGCACAGATACGCAGTATTTT. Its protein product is CANRDRGTDTQYF.

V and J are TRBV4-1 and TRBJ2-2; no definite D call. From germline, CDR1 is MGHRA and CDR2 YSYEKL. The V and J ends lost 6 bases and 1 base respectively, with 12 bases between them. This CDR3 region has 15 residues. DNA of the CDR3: TGCGCCAGCAGTTTCGGACCCGAGAACACCGGGGAGCTGTTTTTT. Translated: CASSFGPENTGELFF.

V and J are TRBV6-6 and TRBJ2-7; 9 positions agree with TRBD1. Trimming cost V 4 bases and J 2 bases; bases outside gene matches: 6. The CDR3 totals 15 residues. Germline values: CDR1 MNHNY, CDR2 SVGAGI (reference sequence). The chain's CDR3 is CASSSGTGIPYEQYF. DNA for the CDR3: TGTGCCAGCAGTTCCGGGACAGGGATCCCCTACGAGCAGTACTTC.

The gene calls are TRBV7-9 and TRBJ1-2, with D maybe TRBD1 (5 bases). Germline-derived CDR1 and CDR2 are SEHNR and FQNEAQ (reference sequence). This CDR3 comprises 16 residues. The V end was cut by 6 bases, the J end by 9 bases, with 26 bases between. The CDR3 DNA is TGTGCCAGCAGACATACACAGGAACGGCCGTTATCGCGCTACACCTTC. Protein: CASRHTQERPLSRYTF.

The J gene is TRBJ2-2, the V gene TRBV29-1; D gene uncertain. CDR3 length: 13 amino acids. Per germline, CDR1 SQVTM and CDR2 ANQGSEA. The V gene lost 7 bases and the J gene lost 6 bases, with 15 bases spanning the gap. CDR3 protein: CSAAGPGPGELFF. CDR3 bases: TGCAGCGCTGCCGGGCCCGGACCCGGGGAGCTGTTTTTT.

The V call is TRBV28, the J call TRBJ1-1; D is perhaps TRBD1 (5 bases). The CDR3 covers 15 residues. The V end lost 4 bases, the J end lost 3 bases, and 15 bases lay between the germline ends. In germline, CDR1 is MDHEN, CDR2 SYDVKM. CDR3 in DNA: TGTGCCAGCAGTTCACAATGGGGGATGGACACTGAAGCTTTCTTT. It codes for CASSSQWGMDTEAFF.

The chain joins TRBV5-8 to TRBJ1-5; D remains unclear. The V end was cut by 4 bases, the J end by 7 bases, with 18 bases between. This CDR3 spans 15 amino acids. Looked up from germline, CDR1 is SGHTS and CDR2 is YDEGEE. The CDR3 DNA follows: TGTGCCAGCAGCCCTCCGGAAGGCCTGGGACAGCCCCAGCATTTT. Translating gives CASSPPEGLGQPQHF.

CDR3 coding DNA: TGTGCCAGCAGTTCCTCGGTGAACACTGAAGCTTTCTTT. It encodes CASSSSVNTEAFF. The chain carries TRBV27 and TRBJ1-1; no clear D. The CDR3 extends over 13 amino acids. V shed 4 bases and J shed 0 bases, with 6 bases lying between them. The germline V gene has CDR1 MNHEY and CDR2 SMNVEV (reference sequence).

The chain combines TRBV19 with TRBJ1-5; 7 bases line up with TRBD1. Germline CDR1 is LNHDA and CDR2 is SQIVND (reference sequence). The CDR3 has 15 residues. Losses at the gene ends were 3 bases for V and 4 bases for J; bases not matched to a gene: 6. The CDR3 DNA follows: TGTGCCAGTAGTATGGTTCAGACAGGGAATCAGCCCCAGCATTTT. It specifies CASSMVQTGNQPQHF.

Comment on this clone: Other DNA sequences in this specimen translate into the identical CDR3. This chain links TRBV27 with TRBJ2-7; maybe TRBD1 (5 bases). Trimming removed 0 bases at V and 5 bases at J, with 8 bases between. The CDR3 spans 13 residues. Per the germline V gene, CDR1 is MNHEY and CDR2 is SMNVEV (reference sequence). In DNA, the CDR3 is TGTGCCAGCAGTTTATCACTCAGGGACGAGCAGTACTTC. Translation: CASSLSLRDEQYF.

This CDR3 is CASSFGPGPGNTIYF. CDR3 bases: TGTGCCAGCAGCTTCGGTCCAGGCCCGGGAAACACCATATATTTT. The chain combines TRBV11-3 with TRBJ1-3; no firm D call. CDR1 and CDR2 from the germline V gene are SGHNT and YENEEA. The germline V and J ends were trimmed by 3 bases and 4 bases, with 13 bases remaining between them. This CDR3 comprises 15 residues.

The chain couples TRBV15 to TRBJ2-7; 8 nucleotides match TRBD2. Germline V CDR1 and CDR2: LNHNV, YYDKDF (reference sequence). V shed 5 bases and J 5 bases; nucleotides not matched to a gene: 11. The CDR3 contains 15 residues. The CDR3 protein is CATSVPGRGLDEQYF. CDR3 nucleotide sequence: TGTGCCACCAGCGTGCCAGGTAGGGGACTAGACGAGCAGTACTTC.

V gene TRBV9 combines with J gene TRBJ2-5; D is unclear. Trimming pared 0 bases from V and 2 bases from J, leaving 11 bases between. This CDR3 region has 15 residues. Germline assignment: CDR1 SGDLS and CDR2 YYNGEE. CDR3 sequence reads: CASSVGVLGQETQYF. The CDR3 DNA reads TGTGCCAGCAGCGTAGGTGTTTTGGGGCAAGAGACCCAGTACTTC.

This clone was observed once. CDR3 bases: TGTGCCAGCAGCTTGGAGGCGGGGGGTGCCTACGAGCAGTACTTC. It translates to CASSLEAGGAYEQYF. J is TRBJ2-7 and V is TRBV5-4; 8 bases line up with TRBD2. Germline values: CDR1 SGHNT, CDR2 YYREEE (reference sequence). Trimming at V came to 0 bases and at J to 2 bases, leaving 4 bases not matched to a gene. The CDR3 sequence is 15 residues long.

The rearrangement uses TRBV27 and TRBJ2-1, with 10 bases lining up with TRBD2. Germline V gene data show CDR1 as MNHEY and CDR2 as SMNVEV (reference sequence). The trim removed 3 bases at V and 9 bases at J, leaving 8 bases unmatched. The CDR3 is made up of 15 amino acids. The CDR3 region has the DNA TGTGCCAGCAGTTTCCGGGCTAGCGGGAGTTTTGAGCAGTTCTTC. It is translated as CASSFRASGSFEQFF.

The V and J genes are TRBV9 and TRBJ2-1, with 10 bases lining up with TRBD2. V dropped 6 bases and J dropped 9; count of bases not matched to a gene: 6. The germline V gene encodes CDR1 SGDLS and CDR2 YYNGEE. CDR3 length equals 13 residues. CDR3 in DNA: TGTGCCAGCAAGCGGGAGGGCCGCATTGAGCAGTTCTTC. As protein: CASKREGRIEQFF.

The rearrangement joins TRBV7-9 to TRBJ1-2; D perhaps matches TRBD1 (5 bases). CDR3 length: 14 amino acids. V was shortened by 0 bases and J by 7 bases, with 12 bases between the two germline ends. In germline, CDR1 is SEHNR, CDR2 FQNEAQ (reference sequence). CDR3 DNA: TGTGCCAGCAGCTTAGCGAGCACAGGTGGTGGCTACACCTTC. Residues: CASSLASTGGGYTF.

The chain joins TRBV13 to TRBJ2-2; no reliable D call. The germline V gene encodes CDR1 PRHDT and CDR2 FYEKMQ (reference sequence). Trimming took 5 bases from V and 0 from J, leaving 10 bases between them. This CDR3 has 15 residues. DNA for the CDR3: TGTGCCAGCAGCCCTACCTTTTCGAACACCGGGGAGCTGTTTTTT. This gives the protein CASSPTFSNTGELFF. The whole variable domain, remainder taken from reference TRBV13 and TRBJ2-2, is AAGVIQSPRHLIKEKRETATLKCYPIPRHDTVYWYQQGPGQDPQFLISFYEKMQSDKGSIPDRFSAQQFSDYHSELNMSSLELGDSALYFCASSPTFSNTGELFFGEGSRLTVL.

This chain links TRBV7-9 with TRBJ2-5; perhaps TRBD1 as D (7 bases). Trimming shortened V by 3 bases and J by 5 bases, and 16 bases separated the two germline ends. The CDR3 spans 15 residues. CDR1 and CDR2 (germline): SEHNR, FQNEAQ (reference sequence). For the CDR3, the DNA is TGTGCCAGCAGCTTGGCGGGACAGTTAGGGGAGACCCAGTACTTC. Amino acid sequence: CASSLAGQLGETQYF.

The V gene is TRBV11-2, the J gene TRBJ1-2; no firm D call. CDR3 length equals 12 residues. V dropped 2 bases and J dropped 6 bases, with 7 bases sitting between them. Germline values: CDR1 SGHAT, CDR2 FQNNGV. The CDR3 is CASSLNHNGYTF. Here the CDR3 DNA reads TGTGCCAGCAGCTTAAATCACAATGGCTACACCTTC. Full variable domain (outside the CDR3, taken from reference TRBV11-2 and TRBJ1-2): EAGVAQSPRYKIIEKRQSVAFWCNPISGHATLYWYQQILGQGPKLLIQFQNNGVVDDSQLPKDRFSAERLKGVDSTLKIQPAKLEDSAVYLCASSLNHNGYTFGSGTRLTVV.

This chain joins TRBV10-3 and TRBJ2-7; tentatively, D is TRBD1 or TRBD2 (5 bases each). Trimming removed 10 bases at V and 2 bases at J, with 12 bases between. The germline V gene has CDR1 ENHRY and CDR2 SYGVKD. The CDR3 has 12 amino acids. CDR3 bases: TGTGCCACCGGGGACCGACCCTACGAGCAGTACTTC. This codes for CATGDRPYEQYF.

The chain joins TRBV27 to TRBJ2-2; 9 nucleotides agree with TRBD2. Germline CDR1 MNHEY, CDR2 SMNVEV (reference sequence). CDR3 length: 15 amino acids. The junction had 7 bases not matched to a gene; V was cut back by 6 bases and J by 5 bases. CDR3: CASRPGLAYTGELFF. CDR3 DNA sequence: TGTGCCAGCAGACCGGGACTAGCTTATACCGGGGAGCTGTTTTTT.

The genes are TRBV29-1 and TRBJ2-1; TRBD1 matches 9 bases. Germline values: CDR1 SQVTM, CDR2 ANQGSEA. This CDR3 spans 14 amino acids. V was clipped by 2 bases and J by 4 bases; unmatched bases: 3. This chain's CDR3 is CSVESGTGYNEQFF. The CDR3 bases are TGCAGCGTTGAATCCGGGACAGGGTACAATGAGCAGTTCTTC.

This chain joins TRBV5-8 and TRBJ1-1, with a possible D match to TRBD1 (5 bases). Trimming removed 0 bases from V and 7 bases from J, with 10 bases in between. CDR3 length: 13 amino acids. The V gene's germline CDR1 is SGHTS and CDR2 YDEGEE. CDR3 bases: TGTGCCAGCAGCTTGGGAACAGGAGTTGAAGCTTTCTTT. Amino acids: CASSLGTGVEAFF.